The source of this T cell receptor (beta chain) is a study of blood T cells in healthy people across ages. The use of a sample-barcoded 5' primer and a J-beta primer mix characterized a second PCR of roughly 7 to 11 cycles. Each cDNA molecule was tagged by a template-switch adaptor with 12 random nucleotides. TCRdb analysed the 5' RACE reads with MiXCR anew, one entry per CDR3 protein. This sample yields fewer than 900,000 distinct CDR3 sequences, of which roughly two fifths are seen a single time; around a fifth belongs to the top ten. The specimen was blood. The clonotype originates from a woman aged 60-75 years in good health.

CDR3 DNA: TGTGCCAGCCGTAACAGGGATATCTACAAGCAGTACTTC. It is translated as CASRNRDIYKQYF. This chain links TRBV3-1 with TRBJ2-4, with D possibly being TRBD1 (6 bases). This CDR3 is 13 amino acids long. The germline CDR1 and CDR2 sequences are LGHDT and YNNKEL (reference sequence). V was shortened by 8 bases and J by 13 bases, with 21 bases between the two germline ends.